This T cell receptor (beta chain) came from a study of blood T cells in healthy people across ages. With regard to this clonotype: Its antigen is unknown. The junction does not match germline at one end; this may be a read error.

This CDR3 comprises 16 residues. In germline, CDR1 is MNHNY, CDR2 SVGAGI (reference sequence). Points from the study as a whole: Older individuals had lower TCR beta diversity per million T cells (the decline was roughly linear).

A J-beta primer mix and a sample-barcoded 5' primer were used in a second PCR of about 7 to 12 cycles. Carrying 12 random nucleotides, a template-switch adaptor labeled each individual cDNA molecule. Each CDR3 protein is one row after TCRdb ran MiXCR on the 5' RACE reads. The table records some 1.7 million distinct CDR3 sequences, roughly 28% of them present only once. Isolation of PBMCs gave at least 7 million cells per sample. The chain is built from TRBV6-6 and TRBJ1-3; perhaps TRBD1 as D (6 bases). The sample consisted of blood. This TCR derives from a woman in her twenties or thirties in good health. CDR3: CASSGRTDSSGNTRYF. The CDR3, as DNA: TGTGCCAGCAGTGGAAGGACAGACAGCTCTGGAAACACCAGATATTTT.